Described below is a single TCR beta chain sequence and its context. These data come from a study of early T cells in non-severe SARS-CoV-2 infection. TCRdb used MiXCR to reprocess the 5' RACE reads, holding one entry per CDR3 protein. The sample lists roughly 88,000 distinct CDR3 sequences, about 15% occurring once. Germline V lookup: CDR1 SQVTM, CDR2 ANQGSEA. This CDR3 has 13 amino acids. The V end lost 4 bases, the J end lost 3 bases, and 11 bases lay between the germline ends. The source of this sequence is an adult who was a healthcare worker with PCR-confirmed SARS-CoV-2 infection or an uninfected control (not recorded which). Sequencing was performed on whole blood. This sequence joins TRBV29-1 and TRBJ2-3; D gene uncertain. The CDR3 spells CSVGFGSTDTQYF. In DNA form, the CDR3 reads TGCAGCGTTGGTTTCGGGTCAACAGATACGCAGTATTTT.